A single sample gave rise to the 3 T cell receptor beta chains below, sequenced in a study of OX40 agonist ivuxolimab in advanced cancers. TCRdb's table, derived via immunoSEQ multiplex PCR, lists solely in-frame clones and lacks some. The sample lists tens of thousands of clones; approximately 84% were seen once. Sequences were derived from CD4+ or CD8+ T cells sorted from blood, sampled in a trial of the OX40 agonist ivuxolimab. The receptors stem from an adult with an advanced solid tumor such as melanoma, head and neck, liver or kidney cancer.

CDR3 loop: CASSDFRATNQPQHF. The CDR3, as DNA: TGTGCCAGCAGTGACTTCCGGGCCACCAATCAGCCCCAGCATTTT. V is TRBV6-1 and J is TRBJ1-5; D remains ambiguous. Trimming pared 3 bases from V and 3 bases from J, leaving 12 bases between. This CDR3 region has 15 residues. Looked up from germline, CDR1 is MNHNS and CDR2 is SASEGT.

Written as DNA, the CDR3 is TGTGCCAGCAGCCCCCCGTGGAGGGTTGACGGTAATGAAAAACTGTTTTTT. Protein sequence: CASSPPWRVDGNEKLFF. This chain links TRBV7-9 with TRBJ1-4; D remains ambiguous. V was pared by 5 bases and J by 4 bases, with 20 bases between. The CDR3 spans 17 residues. The germline CDR1 and CDR2 sequences are SEHNR and FQNEAQ (reference sequence).

This clone has only one observation. V gene TRBV27 combines with J gene TRBJ2-7; D ambiguous. Germline V gene data show CDR1 as MNHEY and CDR2 as SMNVEV (reference sequence). The CDR3 runs 11 residues. The ends were cut back, 3 bases at V and 6 bases at J, with 6 bases in the middle. The CDR3 sequence is CASSFSGEQYF. The CDR3 region has the DNA TGTGCCAGCAGTTTCTCTGGCGAGCAGTACTTC.